Shown below are 23 T cell receptor beta chains from a single sample sequenced in a study of response to subunit inactivated influenza vaccine. TCRdb ran MiXCR on the RT-PCR reads and lists one entry per CDR3 protein. The sample includes 630,000 or so distinct CDR3 sequences, around 14% seen only once; the top ten take 11%. The sample was PBMCs from blood, taken roughly 12 days after vaccination. The receptors come from a man over 45 who received an inactivated influenza vaccine.

This chain joins TRBV5-1 and TRBJ2-7, with D possibly being TRBD1 (6 bases). Germline CDR1 is SGHRS and CDR2 is YFSETQ. The CDR3 contains 14 residues. V lost 7 bases to trimming and J lost 0 bases, with 14 bases between them. The CDR3 sequence is CASSGGQTSYEQYF. CDR3 in DNA: TGCGCCAGCTCCGGCGGACAGACCTCCTACGAGCAGTACTTC.

The J gene is TRBJ2-5, the V gene TRBV29-1, with 8 positions matching TRBD1. This CDR3 is 11 amino acids long. J lost 5 bases, V lost 6 bases, and 2 bases had no gene match. Germline values: CDR1 SQVTM, CDR2 ANQGSEA. The chain's CDR3 is CSVQGGETQYF. As DNA, the CDR3 is TGCAGCGTACAGGGGGGTGAGACCCAGTACTTC.

This clonotype was seen ten or more times. The J gene is TRBJ2-2, the V gene TRBV28, with D tentatively TRBD1 (6 bases). The CDR3 consists of 15 residues. Looked up from germline, CDR1 is MDHEN and CDR2 is SYDVKM. V lost 1 base, J lost 1 base, and 7 bases lay in between. The CDR3 region has the DNA TGTGCCAGCAGTTTATTAGGGGGGAACACCGGGGAGCTGTTTTTT. This sequence encodes CASSLLGGNTGELFF.

This clonotype turned up a few times. The chain has TRBV11-2 and TRBJ2-7, with no clear D. V was cut by 0 bases and J by 2 bases, with 8 bases left in between. From germline, CDR1 is SGHAT and CDR2 FQNNGV. The CDR3 covers 14 residues. The CDR3 region is CASSLETRTYEQYF. The CDR3 DNA is TGTGCCAGCAGCTTAGAAACCAGAACCTACGAGCAGTACTTC.

The V and J genes are TRBV2 and TRBJ2-7; D might be TRBD2 (6 bases). Looked up from germline, CDR1 is SNHLY and CDR2 is FYNNEI. The CDR3 length is 16 residues. Trimming cost V 6 bases and J 4 bases, with 22 bases left between them. The CDR3 sequence is CASSLGQSGFIYEQYF. CDR3 nucleotide sequence: TGTGCCAGCAGCCTCGGACAAAGCGGGTTCATTTACGAGCAGTACTTC.

This chain uses TRBV5-1 with TRBJ1-1; D is unclear. The germline V gene has CDR1 SGHRS and CDR2 YFSETQ. V was shortened by 1 base and J by 1 base, with 11 bases between the two germline ends. This CDR3 is 15 amino acids long. The chain's CDR3 is CASSLISQPNTEAFF. CDR3 DNA: TGCGCCAGCAGCTTGATATCGCAGCCGAACACTGAAGCTTTCTTT.

There are many counts of this clonotype. J is TRBJ1-5 and V is TRBV5-1; D is perhaps TRBD1 (5 bases). CDR1 is SGHRS, CDR2 YFSETQ, per germline. With 4 bases removed from V and 1 base from J, the gap between germline ends came to 9 bases. The CDR3 length is 14 residues. CDR3 sequence: CASSPDISNQPQHF. The CDR3 DNA reads as TGCGCCAGCAGCCCGGACATCAGCAATCAGCCCCAGCATTTT.

This clonotype was detected a few times. V gene TRBV20-1 combines with J gene TRBJ2-1; D not certain. This CDR3 spans 10 amino acids. V was trimmed by 4 bases and J by 9 bases, leaving 7 bases between them. The germline CDR1 and CDR2 sequences are DFQATT and SNEGSKA (reference sequence). CDR3 in DNA: TGCAGTGCTAAGGACGCTGAGCAGTTCTTC. Translation gives CSAKDAEQFF.

The gene calls are TRBV7-2 and TRBJ2-3, with 8 bases fitting TRBD1. The CDR3 has 15 amino acids. V gave up 0 bases and J gave up 7 bases; unmatched junction bases: 6. Germline CDR1 reads SGHTA; CDR2 reads FQGNSA. CDR3 bases: TGTGCCAGCAGCTTAGCAGTGGACAGGGTCAATACGCAGTATTTT. It yields the protein CASSLAVDRVNTQYF.

The chain couples TRBV7-9 to TRBJ2-7, with D tentatively TRBD1 or TRBD2 (5 bases each). Trimming cost V 5 bases and J 2 bases, with 16 bases left between them. From germline, CDR1 is SEHNR and CDR2 FQNEAQ (reference sequence). This CDR3 has 15 amino acids. The CDR3 is CASSPRAGRTYEQYF. The CDR3, as DNA: TGTGCCAGCAGCCCTCGGGCAGGGAGAACCTACGAGCAGTACTTC.

The chain uses TRBV6-4 and TRBJ1-6; tentative D call: TRBD1 (5 bases). V was cut by 3 bases and J by 7 bases, with 10 bases left in between. This CDR3 has 14 residues. Germline V CDR1 and CDR2: MRHNA, SNTAGT. This CDR3 reads CASSEKGRNSPLHF. The CDR3 coding sequence is TGTGCCAGCAGTGAAAAGGGGAGGAATTCACCCCTCCACTTT.

This clonotype appeared a few times. The chain links TRBV11-2 to TRBJ1-2; D remains ambiguous. Germline V gene lookup returns CDR1 SGHAT and CDR2 FQNNGV. The germline V and J ends were trimmed by 5 bases and 4 bases, with 8 bases remaining between them. The CDR3 is 12 amino acids. The CDR3 is CASSPDGYGYTF. In DNA form, the CDR3 reads TGTGCCAGCAGCCCGGACGGCTATGGCTACACCTTC.

The chain employs TRBV3-1 and TRBJ2-7; D gene uncertain. The V end was cut by 2 bases, the J end by 2 bases, with 7 bases between. CDR3 length equals 13 residues. The germline V gene encodes CDR1 LGHDT and CDR2 YNNKEL (reference sequence). The CDR3: CASSQTLAYEQYF. In DNA, the CDR3 is TGTGCCAGCAGCCAAACTCTAGCCTACGAGCAGTACTTC.

This clonotype was picked up a small number of times. The chain has TRBV4-1 and TRBJ2-5, with D perhaps assigned TRBD1 or TRBD2 (6 bases each). The V gene's germline CDR1 is MGHRA and CDR2 YSYEKL. Trimming stripped 0 bases from V and 5 bases from J, with 13 bases between. The CDR3 loop spans 15 amino acids. The CDR3: CASSQDHGGGETQYF. The CDR3 DNA is TGCGCCAGCAGCCAAGATCACGGGGGCGGGGAGACCCAGTACTTC.

A few counts support this clonotype. The chain combines TRBV19 with TRBJ2-3, with 8 bases aligning to TRBD1. This CDR3 has 18 amino acids. The V gene's germline CDR1 is LNHDA and CDR2 SQIVND (reference sequence). Trimming at V came to 3 bases and at J to 0 bases, leaving 11 bases not matched to a gene. The CDR3 DNA sequence: TGTGCCAGTAGTATCACAAAAGGGACAGGCATCAGCACAGATACGCAGTATTTT. Translating gives CASSITKGTGISTDTQYF.

J is TRBJ2-6 and V is TRBV20-1; possibly TRBD1 for D (6 bases). The CDR3 is made up of 16 amino acids. Germline CDR1 DFQATT, CDR2 SNEGSKA (reference sequence). V shed 6 bases and J shed 0 bases, with 15 bases lying between them. The CDR3 DNA sequence: TGCAGTGCGAAGACAGGCTCATTCTCTGGGGCCAACGTCCTGACTTTC. Protein: CSAKTGSFSGANVLTF.

This sequence joins TRBV7-2 and TRBJ2-1, with TRBD2 as a possible D gene (6 bases). V gave up 1 base and J gave up 2 bases, with 9 bases separating them. The germline gives CDR1 SGHTA, CDR2 FQGNSA. This CDR3 region has 15 residues. The CDR3 DNA follows: TGTGCCAGCAGCTTAGTGGAGGGCCCCTACAATGAGCAGTTCTTC. Amino acids: CASSLVEGPYNEQFF.

CDR3 in amino acids: CAISPGTSGIEQYF. The CDR3 DNA reads TGTGCCATCAGCCCCGGGACTAGCGGGATCGAGCAGTACTTC. V usage is TRBV10-3 and J usage is TRBJ2-7, with TRBD2 matching 13 bases. The CDR3 length is 14 residues. The V and J ends lost 6 bases and 6 bases, in that order; junction bases with no gene match: 5. Germline values: CDR1 ENHRY, CDR2 SYGVKD.

This clonotype has ten or more counts. The gene calls are TRBV6-2 or TRBV6-3 and TRBJ1-1; no clear D. This CDR3 comprises 12 residues. The V gene's germline CDR1 is MNHEY and CDR2 SVGEGT. Deletions cut 0 bases from V and 7 bases from J, with 6 bases between. CDR3: CASSYSRVEAFF. In DNA, the CDR3 is TGTGCCAGCAGTTACTCGCGGGTTGAAGCTTTCTTT.

The chain has TRBV2 and TRBJ2-5, with D unclear. The germline V and J ends were trimmed by 0 bases and 7 bases, with 9 bases remaining between them. Germline CDR1 SNHLY, CDR2 FYNNEI. The CDR3 consists of 13 residues. Here the CDR3 DNA reads TGTGCCAGCAGTGAAGCCCCCCACGGGACCCAGTACTTC. Amino acids: CASSEAPHGTQYF.

Only a few counts were recorded for this clonotype. The chain recombines TRBV12-3 or TRBV12-4 with TRBJ2-5; TRBD2 agrees at 13 bases. The junction had 2 bases not matched to a gene; V was cut back by 3 bases and J by 4 bases. The CDR3 runs 15 residues. The CDR3 DNA reads TGTGCCAGCAGTTTGACTAGCGGGGGGCGAGAGACCCAGTACTTC. Amino acids: CASSLTSGGRETQYF.

This clonotype was counted many times. The gene calls are TRBV7-2 and TRBJ2-1; D might be TRBD1 (5 bases). The length of the CDR3 is 15 residues. Germline V gene data show CDR1 as SGHTA and CDR2 as FQGNSA. The V gene lost 1 base and the J gene lost 7 bases, with 14 bases spanning the gap. CDR3 in DNA: TGTGCCAGCAGCTTAGTGGGTTCAGGGCTAAATGAGCAGTTCTTC. Protein sequence: CASSLVGSGLNEQFF.

The chain carries TRBV20-1 and TRBJ2-1; the match to TRBD2 covers 13 bases. V was pared by 1 base and J by 10 bases, with 10 bases of the junction left unmatched. The CDR3 sequence is 16 residues long. Germline CDR1 and CDR2: DFQATT and SNEGSKA (reference sequence). The CDR3 DNA follows: TGCAGTGCTAGAGCTCTCGGGACTAGCGGGGTTGGGGAGCAGTTCTTC. Its protein is CSARALGTSGVGEQFF.